This is a list of T cell receptor beta chains from one sample in a study of immune evolution from preneoplasia to lung adenocarcinoma. Only in-frame clones appear in the TCRdb table, and some are missing; sequencing was by immunoSEQ multiplex PCR. The table includes 8,500 to 13,000 clones, approximately 81% detected once. Material: FFPE minimally invasive lung adenocarcinoma tissue. The source is an older person with lung adenocarcinoma. CDR3s include the opening cysteine and the closing phenylalanine or tryptophan. The D gene is left open where the match is weak. Clone size is shown for a subset of rows, as once, few, many or a class of expanded clone.

v_call,j_call,clone_size,d_call,cdr3_nt,cdr3_aa
TRBV5-8,TRBJ1-1,-,-,TGTGCCAGCAGCTTCGACAGAAACACTGAAGCTTTCTTT,CASSFDRNTEAFF
TRBV19,TRBJ1-2,-,-,TGTGCCAGTAGTACCTTGGGAGGAGGAGGAGGCTACACCTTC,CASSTLGGGGGYTF
TRBV9,TRBJ1-1,-,-,TGTGCTAGCAGCGTAGGGCACCGGAACACTGAAGCTTTCTTT,CASSVGHRNTEAFF
TRBV7-9,TRBJ1-1,-,-,TGTGCCAGCAGCTTACAGGTCACTGAAGCTTTCTTT,CASSLQVTEAFF
TRBV18,TRBJ2-3,-,-,TGTGCCAGCTCACCACCGGGGGAACTCGGCACAGATACGCAGTATTTT,CASSPPGELGTDTQYF
TRBV5-6,TRBJ2-3,-,-,TGTGCCAGCAGTCGGGAAGACAGGCGCCTTAGCACAGATACGCAGTATTTT,CASSREDRRLSTDTQYF
TRBV28,TRBJ2-2,-,-,TGTGCCAGCAGTCGACTCCTAAACACCGGGGAGCTGTTTTTT,CASSRLLNTGELFF
TRBV30,TRBJ1-1,few,-,TGTGCCTGGAGTGTAGTCCACAAGAACACTGAAGCTTTCTTT,CAWSVVHKNTEAFF
TRBV30,TRBJ2-2,few,-,TGTGCCTGGAGATTGCCCCAGACGACCGGGGAGCTGTTTTTT,CAWRLPQTTGELFF
TRBV30,TRBJ2-3,-,TRBD2,TGTGCCTGGAGTGTCCCAGCGGGAGGTACAGATACGCAGTATTTT,CAWSVPAGGTDTQYF
TRBV30,TRBJ1-2,few,TRBD1,TGTGCCTCCAGTCGACTCCGGGACAGTCCCTATGGCTACACCTTC,CASSRLRDSPYGYTF
TRBV4-1,TRBJ1-1,-,TRBD1,TGCGCCAGCAGCCAAGATAGGGGCCAGGGGGGCATTAAAGTCACTTTCTTT,CASSQDRGQGGIKVTFF
TRBV7-6,TRBJ1-5,-,-,TGTGCCAGCAGCTTAGTAGCAGGCGATAGCAATCAGCCCCAGCATTTT,CASSLVAGDSNQPQHF
TRBV14,TRBJ1-3,-,-,TGTGCCAGCAGCCCCTCGACAGCTTCTGGAAACACCATATATTTT,CASSPSTASGNTIYF
TRBV9,TRBJ2-4,-,TRBD2,TGTGCCAGCAGCGTAGACGGGAGGTCCAAAAACATTCAGTACTTC,CASSVDGRSKNIQYF
TRBV10-2,TRBJ2-7,-,-,TGCGCCAGCAGTGAGACAGGGAACTCCTACGAGCAGTACTTC,CASSETGNSYEQYF
TRBV4-1,TRBJ2-3,-,-,TGCGCCAGCAGCTTTCAAACCGGGGCAGGGAGAACAGATACGCAGTATTTT,CASSFQTGAGRTDTQYF
TRBV11-2,TRBJ2-3,-,-,TGTGCCAGCAGCTTCAGGCGCACAGATACGCAGTATTTT,CASSFRRTDTQYF
TRBV7-2,TRBJ2-7,-,-,TGTGCCAGCAGCTTAGCTCAGTACTCCTACGAGCAGTACTTC,CASSLAQYSYEQYF
TRBV5-1,TRBJ2-1,-,-,TGCGCCAGCAGCGCCGGGACACCTTACAATGAGCAGTTCTTC,CASSAGTPYNEQFF
TRBV14,TRBJ2-5,-,-,TGTGCCAGCAGCCAAGGAGCCCGTAGCGCGGCCCAGTACTTC,CASSQGARSAAQYF
TRBV7-2,TRBJ1-2,-,-,TGTGCCAGCAGCCTAGATGCCAGCTCCCCCTATGGCTACACCTTC,CASSLDASSPYGYTF
TRBV11-2,TRBJ1-2,-,-,TGTGCCAGCAGCTTAGAAGGGGACGGCTACACCTTC,CASSLEGDGYTF
TRBV7-9,TRBJ2-2,-,-,TGTGCCAGCAGTCCCGGTGCCGGGTTGGGGGAGCTGTTTTTT,CASSPGAGLGELFF
TRBV27,TRBJ1-6,-,TRBD1,TGTGCCAGCACTCAGTCGGGACAGGGGAATTCACCCCTCCACTTT,CASTQSGQGNSPLHF
TRBV5-1,TRBJ2-1,-,-,TGCGCCAGCAGCTACAGGGACTACATATACAATGAGCAGTTCTTC,CASSYRDYIYNEQFF
TRBV19,TRBJ2-5,-,TRBD2,TGTGCCAGTACTAAGACTAGCGGCCAAGAGACCCAGTACTTC,CASTKTSGQETQYF
TRBV6-1,TRBJ1-1,few,-,TGTGCCAGCAGTGATTGGAACACTGAAGCTTTCTTT,CASSDWNTEAFF
TRBV18,TRBJ2-1,-,-,TGTGCCAGCTCACCCGAAGGGTTGTCATACAATGAGCAGTTCTTC,CASSPEGLSYNEQFF
TRBV7-8,TRBJ1-4,once,-,TGTGCCAGCAGCTCAAACTCGGGGGAAAAACTGTTTTTT,CASSSNSGEKLFF
TRBV4-1,TRBJ2-7,-,-,TGCGCCAGCAGCCAAGTCGCTCGCCAGGCTGGGGGTTCCTACGAGCAGTACTTC,CASSQVARQAGGSYEQYF
TRBV7-6,TRBJ2-5,-,-,TGTGCCAGCAGCTTAGGGTGGCGGGGATCGGGGGAGGAGACCCAGTACTTC,CASSLGWRGSGEETQYF
TRBV6-5,TRBJ1-2,-,-,TGTGCCACCCATGAAGGGGGGACCGGTAACTATGGCTACACCTTC,CATHEGGTGNYGYTF
TRBV6-5,TRBJ1-1,-,-,TGTGCCAGCAAAACCGGGGCTGAAAACACTGAAGCTTTCTTT,CASKTGAENTEAFF
TRBV15,TRBJ2-3,-,-,TGTGCCACCAGCAGAGATTGGGAGGATACGCAGTATTTT,CATSRDWEDTQYF
TRBV2,TRBJ2-3,once,TRBD1,TGTGCCAGCAGACAGGGGGCAGGGGTGGGAGATACGCAGTATTTT,CASRQGAGVGDTQYF
TRBV18,TRBJ2-1,-,TRBD2,TGTGCCAGCTCACCGGGACTAGCGGGAGCATCCTACAATGAGCAGTTCTTC,CASSPGLAGASYNEQFF
TRBV7-3,TRBJ2-1,-,-,TGTGCCAGCAGCCCAATTAACCCGGGGCCTACAGTGCGCAATGAGCAGTTCTTC,CASSPINPGPTVRNEQFF
TRBV5-1,TRBJ1-1,-,-,TGCGCCAGCAGCTTGACAACTCCGGCTGTAAACACTGAAGCTTTCTTT,CASSLTTPAVNTEAFF
TRBV5-1,TRBJ2-2,-,-,TGCGCCAGCAGCTTGGATTCTGTCGGGGAGCTGTTTTTT,CASSLDSVGELFF
TRBV30,TRBJ2-2,-,TRBD1,TGTGCCTGGAGTGTACCAGGGGGCCGGAACACCGGGGAGCTGTTTTTT,CAWSVPGGRNTGELFF
TRBV28,TRBJ1-5,-,-,TGTGCCAGCAGCACACGCGGTAGGAGAGTTGGCAATCAGCCCCAGCATTTT,CASSTRGRRVGNQPQHF
TRBV5-4,TRBJ1-2,-,-,TGTGCCAGCAGCCGAATGGGGTTCTATGGCTACACCTTC,CASSRMGFYGYTF
TRBV4-1,TRBJ1-1,once,-,TGCGCCAGCAGGGGACACCGGGGCACTGAAGCTTTCTTT,CASRGHRGTEAFF